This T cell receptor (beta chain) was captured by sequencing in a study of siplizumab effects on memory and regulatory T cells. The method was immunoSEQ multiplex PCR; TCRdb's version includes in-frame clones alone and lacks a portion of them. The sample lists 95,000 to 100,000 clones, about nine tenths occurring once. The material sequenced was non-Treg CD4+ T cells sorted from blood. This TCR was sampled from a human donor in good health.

CDR3 coding DNA: TGCGCCAGCAGCCAAGAATTAGACAGATCTAACACTGAAGCTTTCTTT. This encodes CASSQELDRSNTEAFF. The chain carries TRBV4-3 and TRBJ1-1, with a tentative D call TRBD1 (5 bases). Germline CDR1 and CDR2: LGHNA and YSLEER. Trimming left V 0 bases short and J 2 bases short, with 13 bases between. This CDR3 spans 16 amino acids.